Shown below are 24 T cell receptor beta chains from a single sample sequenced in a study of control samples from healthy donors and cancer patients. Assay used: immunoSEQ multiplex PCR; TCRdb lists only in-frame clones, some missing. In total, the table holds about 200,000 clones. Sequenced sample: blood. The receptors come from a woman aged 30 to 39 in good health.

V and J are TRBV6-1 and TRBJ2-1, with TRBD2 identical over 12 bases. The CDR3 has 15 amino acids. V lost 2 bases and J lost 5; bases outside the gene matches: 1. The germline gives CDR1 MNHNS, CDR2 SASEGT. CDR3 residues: CASSELAGGNNEQFF. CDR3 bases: TGTGCCAGCAGTGAACTAGCGGGGGGGAACAATGAGCAGTTCTTC.

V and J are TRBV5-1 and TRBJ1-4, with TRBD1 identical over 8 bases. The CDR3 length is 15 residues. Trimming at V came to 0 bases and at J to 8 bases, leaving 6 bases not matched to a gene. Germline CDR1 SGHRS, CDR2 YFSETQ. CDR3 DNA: TGCGCCAGCAGCTTGGCCGCTACAGGGGGGGAAAAACTGTTTTTT. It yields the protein CASSLAATGGEKLFF.

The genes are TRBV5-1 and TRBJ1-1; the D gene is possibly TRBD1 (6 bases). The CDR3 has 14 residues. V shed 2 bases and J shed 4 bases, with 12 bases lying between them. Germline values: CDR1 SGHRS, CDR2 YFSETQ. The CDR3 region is CASSLQGSGTEAFF. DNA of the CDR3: TGCGCCAGCAGCTTACAGGGCTCGGGCACTGAAGCTTTCTTT. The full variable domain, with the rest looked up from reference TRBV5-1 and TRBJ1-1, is KAGVTQTPRYLIKTRGQQVTLSCSPISGHRSVSWYQQTPGQGLQFLFEYFSETQRNKGNFPGRFSGRQFSNSRSEMNVSTLELGDSALYLCASSLQGSGTEAFFGQGTRLTVV.

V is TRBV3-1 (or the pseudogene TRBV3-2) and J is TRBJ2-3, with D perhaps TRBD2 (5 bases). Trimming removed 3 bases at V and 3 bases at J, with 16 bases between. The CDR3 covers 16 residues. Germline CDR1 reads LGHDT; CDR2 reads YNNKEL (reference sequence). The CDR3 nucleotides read TGTGCCAGCAGCCAGTATGTAGGATCGGGGACAGATACGCAGTATTTT. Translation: CASSQYVGSGTDTQYF.

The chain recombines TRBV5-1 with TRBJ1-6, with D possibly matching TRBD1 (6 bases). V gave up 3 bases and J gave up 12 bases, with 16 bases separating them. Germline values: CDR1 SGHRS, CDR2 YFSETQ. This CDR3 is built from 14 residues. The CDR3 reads CASSSEQGSGPLHF. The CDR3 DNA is TGCGCCAGCAGCTCGGAACAGGGATCGGGACCCCTCCACTTT.

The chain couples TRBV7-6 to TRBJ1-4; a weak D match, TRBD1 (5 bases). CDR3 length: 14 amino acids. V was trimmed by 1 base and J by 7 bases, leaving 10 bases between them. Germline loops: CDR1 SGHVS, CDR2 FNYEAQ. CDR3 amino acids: CASSLEGFSEKLFF. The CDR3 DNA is TGTGCCAGCAGCTTAGAGGGGTTTTCTGAAAAACTGTTTTTT.

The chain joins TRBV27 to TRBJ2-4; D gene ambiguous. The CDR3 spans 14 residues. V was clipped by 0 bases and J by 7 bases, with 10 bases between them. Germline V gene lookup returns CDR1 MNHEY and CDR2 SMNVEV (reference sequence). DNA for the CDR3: TGTGCCAGCAGTTTATCATGGACCTATAACATTCAGTACTTC. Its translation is CASSLSWTYNIQYF.

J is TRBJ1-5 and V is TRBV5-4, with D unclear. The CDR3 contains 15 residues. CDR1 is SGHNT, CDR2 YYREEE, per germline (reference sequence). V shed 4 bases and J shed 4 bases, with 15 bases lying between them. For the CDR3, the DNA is TGTGCCAGCAGCCTAGACGGCGCTAGGAATCAGCCCCAGCATTTT. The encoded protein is CASSLDGARNQPQHF.

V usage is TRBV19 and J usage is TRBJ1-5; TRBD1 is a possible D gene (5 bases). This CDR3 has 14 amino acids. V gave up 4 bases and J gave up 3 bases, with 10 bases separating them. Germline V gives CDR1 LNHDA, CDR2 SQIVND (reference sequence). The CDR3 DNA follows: TGTGCCAGTAGTACCAGACAGCCCAATCAGCCCCAGCATTTT. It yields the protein CASSTRQPNQPQHF.

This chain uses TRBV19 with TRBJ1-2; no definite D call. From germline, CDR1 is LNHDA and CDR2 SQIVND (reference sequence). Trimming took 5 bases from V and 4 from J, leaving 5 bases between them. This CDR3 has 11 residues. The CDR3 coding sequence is TGTGCCAGTAGTCCCGGCTATGGCTACACCTTC. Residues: CASSPGYGYTF.

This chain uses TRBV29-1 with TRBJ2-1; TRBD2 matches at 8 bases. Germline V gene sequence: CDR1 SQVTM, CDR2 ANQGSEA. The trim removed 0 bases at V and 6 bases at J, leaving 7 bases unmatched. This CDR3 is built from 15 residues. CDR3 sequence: CSVEDGSGGLNEQFF. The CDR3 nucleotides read TGCAGCGTTGAAGATGGAAGCGGGGGTCTCAATGAGCAGTTCTTC.

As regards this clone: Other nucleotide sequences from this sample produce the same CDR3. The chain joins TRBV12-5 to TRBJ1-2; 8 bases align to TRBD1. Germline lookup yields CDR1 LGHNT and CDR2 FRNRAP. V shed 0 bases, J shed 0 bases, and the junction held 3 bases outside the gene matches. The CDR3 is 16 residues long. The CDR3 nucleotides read TGTGCTAGTGGTTTGGTAACAGGGGGGGCTAACTATGGCTACACCTTC. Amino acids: CASGLVTGGANYGYTF.

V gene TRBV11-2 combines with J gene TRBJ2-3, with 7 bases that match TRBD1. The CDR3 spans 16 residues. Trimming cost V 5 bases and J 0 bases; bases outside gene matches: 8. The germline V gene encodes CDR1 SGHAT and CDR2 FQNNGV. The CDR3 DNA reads TGTGCCAGCAGCCCTGGGACAGACACTAGCACAGATACGCAGTATTTT. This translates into CASSPGTDTSTDTQYF.

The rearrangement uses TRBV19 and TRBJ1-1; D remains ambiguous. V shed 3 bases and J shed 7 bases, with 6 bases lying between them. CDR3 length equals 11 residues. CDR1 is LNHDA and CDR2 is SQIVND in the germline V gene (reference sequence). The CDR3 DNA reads TGTGCCAGTAGTATCGGGAATGAAGCTTTCTTT. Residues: CASSIGNEAFF.

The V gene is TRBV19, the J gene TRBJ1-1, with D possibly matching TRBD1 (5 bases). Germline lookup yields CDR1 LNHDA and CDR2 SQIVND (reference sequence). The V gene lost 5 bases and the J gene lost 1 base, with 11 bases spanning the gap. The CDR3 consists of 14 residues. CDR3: CASSWGVWNTEAFF. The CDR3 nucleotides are TGTGCCAGTAGTTGGGGGGTTTGGAACACTGAAGCTTTCTTT.

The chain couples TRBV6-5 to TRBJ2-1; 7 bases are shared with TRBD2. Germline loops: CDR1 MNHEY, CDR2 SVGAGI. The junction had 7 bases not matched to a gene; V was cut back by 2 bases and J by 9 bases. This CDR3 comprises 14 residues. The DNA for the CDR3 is TGTGCCAGCAGTTACACGGGGGGAAGATCTGAGCAGTTCTTC. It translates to CASSYTGGRSEQFF.

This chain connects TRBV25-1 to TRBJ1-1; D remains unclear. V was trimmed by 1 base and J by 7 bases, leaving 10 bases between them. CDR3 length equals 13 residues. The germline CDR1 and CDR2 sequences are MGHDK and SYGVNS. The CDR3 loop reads CASSEWSASEAFF. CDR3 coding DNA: TGTGCCAGCAGTGAATGGAGTGCGAGTGAAGCTTTCTTT.

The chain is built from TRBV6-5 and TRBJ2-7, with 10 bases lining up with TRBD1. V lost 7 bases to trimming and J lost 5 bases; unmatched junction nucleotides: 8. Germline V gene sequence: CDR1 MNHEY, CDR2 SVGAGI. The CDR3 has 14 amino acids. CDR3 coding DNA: TGTGCCAGCAAAAAGGACAGGGGGGACAACGAGCAGTACTTC. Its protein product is CASKKDRGDNEQYF.

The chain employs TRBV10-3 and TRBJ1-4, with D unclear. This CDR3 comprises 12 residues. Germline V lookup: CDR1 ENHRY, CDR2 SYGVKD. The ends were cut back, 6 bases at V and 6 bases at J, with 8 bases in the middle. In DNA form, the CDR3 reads TGTGCCATCAGGAGTGGCGATGAAAAACTGTTTTTT. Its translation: CAIRSGDEKLFF.

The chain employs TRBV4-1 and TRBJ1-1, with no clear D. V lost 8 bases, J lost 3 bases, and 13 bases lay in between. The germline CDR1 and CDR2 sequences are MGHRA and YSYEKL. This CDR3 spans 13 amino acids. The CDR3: CASGRQEDTEAFF. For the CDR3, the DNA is TGCGCCAGCGGGAGGCAGGAGGACACTGAAGCTTTCTTT.

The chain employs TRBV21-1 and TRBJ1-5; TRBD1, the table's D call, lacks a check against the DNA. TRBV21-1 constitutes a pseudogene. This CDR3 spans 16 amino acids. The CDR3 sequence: CASSKGERGPHQPQHF. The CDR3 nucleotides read TGTGCCAGCAGCAAAGGGGAAAGGGGGCCTCATCAGCCCCAGCATTTT.

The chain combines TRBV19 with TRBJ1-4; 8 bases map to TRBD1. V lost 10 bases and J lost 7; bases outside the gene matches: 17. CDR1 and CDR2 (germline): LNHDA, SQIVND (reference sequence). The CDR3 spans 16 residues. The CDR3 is CATSSRDRQIIEKLFF. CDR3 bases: TGTGCCACCTCATCCCGGGACAGGCAGATAATTGAAAAACTGTTTTTT.

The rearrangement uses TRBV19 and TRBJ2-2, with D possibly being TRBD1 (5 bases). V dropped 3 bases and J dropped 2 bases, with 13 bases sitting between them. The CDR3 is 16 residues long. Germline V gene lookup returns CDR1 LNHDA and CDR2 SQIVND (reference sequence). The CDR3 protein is CASSISAGRNTGELFF. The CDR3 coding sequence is TGTGCCAGTAGTATTTCCGCAGGGCGTAACACCGGGGAGCTGTTTTTT.

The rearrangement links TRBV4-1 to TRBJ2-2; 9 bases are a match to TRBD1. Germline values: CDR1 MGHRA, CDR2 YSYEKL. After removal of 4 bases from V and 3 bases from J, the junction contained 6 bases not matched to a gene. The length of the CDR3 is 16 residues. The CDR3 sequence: CASSLGQGRYTGELFF. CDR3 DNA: TGCGCCAGCAGCCTCGGACAGGGGAGGTACACCGGGGAGCTGTTTTTT.